The T cell receptor beta chain described here comes from a study of T cells of healthy individuals. TCRdb reprocessed the 5' RACE reads with MiXCR, giving one entry per CDR3 protein. The sample lists fewer than 70,000 distinct CDR3 sequences; around 15% were seen once. This CDR3 spans 13 amino acids. J gave up 4 bases and V 5 bases, and 7 bases lay outside the gene matches. Looked up from germline, CDR1 is DFQATT and CDR2 is SNEGSKA (reference sequence). The rearrangement links TRBV20-1 to TRBJ2-7, with TRBD1 matching over 8 bases. This sequence originates from a human donor in good health. The CDR3 DNA reads TGCAGTGCTGGGCGACAGGGGCTGTACGAGCAGTACTTC. The encoded protein is CSAGRQGLYEQYF.